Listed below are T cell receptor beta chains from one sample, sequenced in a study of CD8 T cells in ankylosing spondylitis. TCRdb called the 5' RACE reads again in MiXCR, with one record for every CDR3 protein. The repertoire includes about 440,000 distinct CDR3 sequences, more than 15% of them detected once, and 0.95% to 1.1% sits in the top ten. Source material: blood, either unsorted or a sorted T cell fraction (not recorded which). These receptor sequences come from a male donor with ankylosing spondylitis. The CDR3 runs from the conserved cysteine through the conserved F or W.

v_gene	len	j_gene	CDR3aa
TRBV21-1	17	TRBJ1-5	CASSTIPGTNSNQPQHF
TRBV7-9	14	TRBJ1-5	CASSLSGGAQPQHF
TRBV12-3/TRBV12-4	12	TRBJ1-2	CASRSGISGYTF
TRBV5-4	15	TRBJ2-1	CASSSGGVYYNEQFF
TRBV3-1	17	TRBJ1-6	CASSRRAAGGDNSPLHF
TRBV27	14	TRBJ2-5	CASSWSGGEKTQYF
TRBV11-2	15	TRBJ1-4	CASSVSGRGNEKLFF
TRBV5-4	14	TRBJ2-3	CASRSDRGTDTQYF
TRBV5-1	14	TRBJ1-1	CASRAQGSNTEAFF
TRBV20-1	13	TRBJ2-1	CSAKRNTYNEQFF